This record looks at one TCR beta chain sequence and its context. Its antigen is currently unknown. Relative to the germline gene, one junction end is altered; a read error may explain this. The germline V gene encodes CDR1 SGHVS and CDR2 FNYEAQ. The CDR3 length is 15 residues. The TCRbeta library was prepared with unique molecular identifiers. TCRdb reprocessed the PCR reads with MiXCR, giving one entry per CDR3 protein. The sample lists 90,000 to 120,000 distinct CDR3 sequences; approximately 6.9% were seen once. This sample is drawn from a study of T-cell reconstitution after alpha-beta-depleted transplantation in children. Overall study findings and caveats: T-cell counts and diversity at one year post-transplant came mainly from newly produced T cells.

This receptor was identified in a male patient between 2 and 10 years old who had a stem cell transplant for acute lymphoblastic leukemia, so the T cells may come from the graft donor. V and J are TRBV7-6 and TRBJ1-5, with D possibly matching TRBD1 (5 bases). The sample was PBMCs, mostly from graft donor cells, taken 360 days after TCRalphabeta/CD19-depleted stem cell transplant. CDR3 sequence: CTSSSFQGGNQPQHF. The DNA of the CDR3 is TGTACCAGCAGCTCCTTCCAGGGTGGCAATCAGCCCCAGCATTTT.